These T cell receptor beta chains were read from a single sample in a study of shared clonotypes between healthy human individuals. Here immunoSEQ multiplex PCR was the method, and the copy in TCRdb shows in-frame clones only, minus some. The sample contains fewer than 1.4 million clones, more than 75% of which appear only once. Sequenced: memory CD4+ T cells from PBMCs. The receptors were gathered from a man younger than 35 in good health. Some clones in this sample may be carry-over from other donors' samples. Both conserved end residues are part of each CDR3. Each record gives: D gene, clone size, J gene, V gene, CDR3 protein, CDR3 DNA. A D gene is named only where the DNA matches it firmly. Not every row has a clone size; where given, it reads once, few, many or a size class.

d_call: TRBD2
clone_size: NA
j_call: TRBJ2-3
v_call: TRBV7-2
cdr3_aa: CASSRATSLNADTQYF
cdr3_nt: TGTGCCAGCAGCCGGGCGACTAGCCTTAACGCAGATACGCAGTATTTT

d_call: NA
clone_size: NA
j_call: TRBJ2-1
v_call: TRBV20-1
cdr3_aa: CSARDRAEQFF
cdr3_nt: TGCAGTGCTAGAGACCGAGCCGAGCAGTTCTTC

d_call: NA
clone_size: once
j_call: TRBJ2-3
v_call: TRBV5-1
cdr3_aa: CASSIGTRTDTQYF
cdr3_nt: TGCGCCAGCAGCATTGGGACACGCACAGATACGCAGTATTTT

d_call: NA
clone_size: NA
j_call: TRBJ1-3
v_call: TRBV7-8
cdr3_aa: CASSFDGISGNTIYF
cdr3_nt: TGTGCCAGCAGCTTCGACGGAATCTCTGGAAACACCATATATTTT

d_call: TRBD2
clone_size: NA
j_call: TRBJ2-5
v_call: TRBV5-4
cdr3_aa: CASFPSGGEETQYF
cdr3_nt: TGTGCCAGCTTTCCGAGCGGGGGGGAGGAGACCCAGTACTTC

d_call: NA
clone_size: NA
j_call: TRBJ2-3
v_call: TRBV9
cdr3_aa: CASSEGPNTDTQYF
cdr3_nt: TGTGCCAGCAGCGAGGGACCTAACACAGATACGCAGTATTTT

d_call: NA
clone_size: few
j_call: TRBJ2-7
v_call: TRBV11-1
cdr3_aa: CASSAKRQSYEQYF
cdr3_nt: TGTGCCAGCAGCGCGAAGAGGCAATCCTACGAGCAGTACTTC

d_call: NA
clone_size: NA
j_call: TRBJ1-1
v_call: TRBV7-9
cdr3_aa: CASSRDSDNTEAFF
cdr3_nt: TGTGCCAGCAGCCGGGATTCCGATAACACTGAAGCTTTCTTT

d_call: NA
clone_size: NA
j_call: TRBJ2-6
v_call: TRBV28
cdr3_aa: CASSSLGRESSGANVLTF
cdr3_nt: TGTGCCAGCAGTTCCCTGGGACGGGAGAGCTCTGGGGCCAACGTCCTGACTTTC

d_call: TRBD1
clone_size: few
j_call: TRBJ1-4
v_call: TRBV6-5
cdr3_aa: CASSRRQGELFF
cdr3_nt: TGTGCCAGCAGTCGGAGACAGGGAGAACTGTTTTTT

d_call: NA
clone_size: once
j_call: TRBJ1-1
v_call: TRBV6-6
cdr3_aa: CASSLIANTEAFF
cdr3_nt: TGTGCCAGCAGTTTAATCGCGAACACTGAAGCTTTCTTT

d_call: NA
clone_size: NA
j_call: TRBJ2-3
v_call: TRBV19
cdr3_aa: CASSQQGTVPDTQYF
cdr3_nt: TGTGCCAGTAGTCAGCAGGGAACGGTCCCAGATACGCAGTATTTT

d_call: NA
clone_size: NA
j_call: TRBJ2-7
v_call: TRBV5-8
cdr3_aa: CASSLGLRTDSREQYF
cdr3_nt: TGTGCCAGCAGCTTGGGATTAAGGACGGACTCGAGGGAGCAGTACTTC

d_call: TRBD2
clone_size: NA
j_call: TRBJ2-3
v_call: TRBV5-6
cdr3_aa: CASSLTSGMTDTQYF
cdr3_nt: TGTGCCAGCAGCCTGACTAGCGGGATGACAGATACGCAGTATTTT

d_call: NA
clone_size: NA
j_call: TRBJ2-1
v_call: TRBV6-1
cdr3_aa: CASMGNYNEQFF
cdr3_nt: TGTGCCAGCATGGGGAACTACAATGAGCAGTTCTTC

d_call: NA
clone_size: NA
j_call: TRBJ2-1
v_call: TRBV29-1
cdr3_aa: CSVESRKGKAYNEQFF
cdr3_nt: TGCAGCGTTGAGAGTCGAAAGGGGAAGGCCTACAATGAGCAGTTCTTC

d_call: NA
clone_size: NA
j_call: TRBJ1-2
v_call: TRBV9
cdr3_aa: CASSVGLRGDGYTF
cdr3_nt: TGTGCCAGCAGCGTGGGTTTGAGAGGGGATGGCTACACCTTC

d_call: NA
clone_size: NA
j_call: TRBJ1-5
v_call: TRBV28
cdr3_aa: CATKPTDYNSNQPQHF
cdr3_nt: TGTGCCACCAAACCCACAGATTACAATAGCAATCAGCCCCAGCATTTT

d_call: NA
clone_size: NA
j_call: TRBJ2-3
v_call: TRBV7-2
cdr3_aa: CASSPTRGHYTDTQYF
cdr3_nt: TGTGCCAGCAGCCCCACGCGGGGGCACTACACAGATACGCAGTATTTT

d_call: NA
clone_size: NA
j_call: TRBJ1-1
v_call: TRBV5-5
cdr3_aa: CASRGVGYTEAFF
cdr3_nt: TGTGCCAGCAGAGGAGTAGGGTACACTGAAGCTTTCTTT

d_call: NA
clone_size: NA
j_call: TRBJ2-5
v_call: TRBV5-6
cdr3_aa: CASSRVGNGETQYF
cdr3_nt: TGTGCCAGCAGCCGAGTGGGAAACGGGGAGACCCAGTACTTC

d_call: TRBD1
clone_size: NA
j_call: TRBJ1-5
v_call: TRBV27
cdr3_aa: CASSSTGPHQPQHF
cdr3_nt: TGTGCCAGCAGTTCGACAGGGCCCCATCAGCCCCAGCATTTT

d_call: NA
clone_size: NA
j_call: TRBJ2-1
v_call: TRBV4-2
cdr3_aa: CASSQEPSSSYNEQFF
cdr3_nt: TGTGCCAGCAGCCAAGAGCCCTCGAGCTCCTACAATGAGCAGTTCTTC

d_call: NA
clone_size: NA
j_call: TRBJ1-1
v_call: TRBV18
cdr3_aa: CASSPVVGTEAFF
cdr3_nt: TGTGCCAGCTCACCTGTAGTGGGCACTGAAGCTTTCTTT

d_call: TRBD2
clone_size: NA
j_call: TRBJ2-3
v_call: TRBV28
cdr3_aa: CASSEASGSLNTQYF
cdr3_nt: TGTGCCAGCAGTGAGGCTAGCGGGAGTTTGAATACGCAGTATTTT

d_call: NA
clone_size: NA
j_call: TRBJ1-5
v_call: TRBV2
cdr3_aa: CASSERVRQPQHF
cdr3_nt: TGTGCCAGCAGTGAGAGGGTAAGGCAGCCCCAGCATTTT

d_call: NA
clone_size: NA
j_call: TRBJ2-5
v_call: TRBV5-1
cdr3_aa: CASSVGIETQYF
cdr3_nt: TGCGCCAGCAGCGTGGGGATTGAGACCCAGTACTTC

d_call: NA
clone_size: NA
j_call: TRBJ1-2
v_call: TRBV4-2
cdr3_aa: CASGVGRYGYTF
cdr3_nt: TGTGCCAGCGGGGTGGGGAGATATGGCTACACCTTC

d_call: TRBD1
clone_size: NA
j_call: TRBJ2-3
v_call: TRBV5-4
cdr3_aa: CASSTRQGGSTDTQYF
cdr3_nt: TGTGCCAGCAGCACCCGACAGGGTGGAAGCACAGATACGCAGTATTTT

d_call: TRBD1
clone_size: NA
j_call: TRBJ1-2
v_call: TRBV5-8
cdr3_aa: CASSYGTRTGYGYTF
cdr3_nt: TGTGCCAGCAGCTACGGGACTCGGACAGGCTATGGCTACACCTTC

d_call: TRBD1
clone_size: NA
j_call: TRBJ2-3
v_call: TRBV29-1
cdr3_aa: CSGDSSGDTQYF
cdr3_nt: TGCAGCGGGGACAGCTCGGGGGATACGCAGTATTTT

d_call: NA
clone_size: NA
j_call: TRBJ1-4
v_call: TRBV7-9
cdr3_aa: CASSLRGGNEKLFF
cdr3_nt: TGTGCCAGCAGCTTACGGGGGGGTAATGAAAAACTGTTTTTT

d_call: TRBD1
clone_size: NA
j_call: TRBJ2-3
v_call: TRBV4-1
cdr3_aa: CASSTQGGLYTQYF
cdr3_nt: TGCGCCAGCAGCACACAGGGGGGTTTATATACGCAGTATTTT

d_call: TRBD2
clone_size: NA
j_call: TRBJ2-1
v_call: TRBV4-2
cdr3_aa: CASSQAVRTSGNNEQFF
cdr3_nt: TGTGCCAGCAGCCAAGCGGTAAGGACTAGCGGAAACAATGAGCAGTTCTTC

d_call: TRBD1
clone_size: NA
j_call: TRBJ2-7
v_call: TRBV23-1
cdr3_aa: CARRDRVNEQYF
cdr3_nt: TGCGCCCGCCGGGACAGGGTTAACGAGCAGTACTTC

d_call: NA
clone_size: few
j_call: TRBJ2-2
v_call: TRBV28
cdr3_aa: CASSFNRDFLSGELFF
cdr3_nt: TGTGCCAGCAGTTTCAACCGGGACTTCCTTTCCGGGGAGCTGTTTTTT

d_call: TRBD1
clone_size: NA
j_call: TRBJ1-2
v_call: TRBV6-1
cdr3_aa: CASSEVGQGAYYGYTF
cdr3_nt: TGTGCCAGCAGTGAAGTGGGACAGGGGGCTTACTATGGCTACACCTTC

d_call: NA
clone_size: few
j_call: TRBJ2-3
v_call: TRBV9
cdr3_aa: CASSVEGGGGTDTQYF
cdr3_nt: TGTGCCAGCAGCGTAGAGGGCGGAGGTGGCACAGATACGCAGTATTTT

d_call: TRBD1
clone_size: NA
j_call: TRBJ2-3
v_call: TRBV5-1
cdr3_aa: CASSLEGQGAGDTQYF
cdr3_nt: TGCGCCAGCAGCCTGGAGGGACAGGGGGCCGGTGATACGCAGTATTTT

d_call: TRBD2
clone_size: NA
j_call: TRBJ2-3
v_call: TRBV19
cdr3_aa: CASSILSGGGTDTQYF
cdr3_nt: TGTGCCAGTAGTATCTTGAGCGGGGGTGGCACAGATACGCAGTATTTT

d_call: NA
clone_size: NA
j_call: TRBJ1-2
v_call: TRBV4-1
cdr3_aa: CASSQPGVYHGYTF
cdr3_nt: TGCGCCAGCAGCCAACCTGGCGTTTACCATGGCTACACCTTC

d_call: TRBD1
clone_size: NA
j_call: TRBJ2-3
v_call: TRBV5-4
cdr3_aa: CASSWDRFTDTQYF
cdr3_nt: TGTGCCAGCAGCTGGGACAGGTTCACAGATACGCAGTATTTT

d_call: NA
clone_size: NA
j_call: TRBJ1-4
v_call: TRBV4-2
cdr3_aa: CASSQDRQVGEKLFF
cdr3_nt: TGTGCCAGCAGCCAAGATCGCCAGGTTGGTGAAAAACTGTTTTTT